This is a list of T cell receptor beta chains from one sample in a study of cytomegalovirus exposure and HLA in healthy donors. Some clones are missing from TCRdb's copy, which holds only in-frame ones; the method was immunoSEQ multiplex PCR. This sample carries more than 110,000 clones, around two thirds of them seen once, and the ten largest clones take roughly 2%. Sequencing was done on a sample of PBMCs. The receptors here all came from an older woman in good health and CMV-seropositive. Each CDR3 is given with its conserved first and last residue. A D gene is named only where the DNA matches it firmly. Only some rows state a clone size, as once, few, many or a class for expanded clones.

V	J	D	size	CDR3	DNA
TRBV19	TRBJ2-1	-	-	CASSIVARKNNEQFF	TGTGCCAGTAGTATAGTCGCGAGGAAAAACAATGAGCAGTTCTTC
TRBV15	TRBJ2-6	-	once	CATSRDLLSGANVLTF	TGTGCCACCAGCAGAGACCTCCTCTCTGGGGCCAACGTCCTGACTTTC
TRBV2	TRBJ2-2	TRBD1	-	CASTRTGNTGELFF	TGTGCCAGCACCAGGACAGGGAACACCGGGGAGCTGTTTTTT
TRBV5-1	TRBJ1-1	TRBD1	-	CASSFDRGNTEAFF	TGCGCCAGCAGCTTCGACAGGGGGAACACTGAAGCTTTCTTT
TRBV5-5	TRBJ2-5	TRBD1	-	CASSQQGQETQYF	TGTGCCAGCAGCCAACAGGGGCAAGAGACCCAGTACTTC
TRBV7-9	TRBJ1-2	-	-	CASSFLGGREGENYGYTF	TGTGCCAGCAGCTTCCTGGGAGGGAGAGAGGGAGAGAACTATGGCTACACCTTC
TRBV9	TRBJ1-4	-	-	CASSATLKLPGEKLFF	TGTGCCAGCAGCGCAACACTCAAACTCCCGGGGGAAAAACTGTTTTTT
TRBV18	TRBJ1-5	TRBD1	-	CASSPRVTGESNQPQHF	TGTGCCAGCTCACCACGGGTAACAGGGGAGAGCAATCAGCCCCAGCATTTT
TRBV19	TRBJ1-1	TRBD1	-	CASSLRQGLNTEAFF	TGTGCCAGTAGTCTAAGACAGGGGTTGAACACTGAAGCTTTCTTT
TRBV18	TRBJ2-7	-	-	CASSPSQGGVSEQYF	TGTGCCAGCTCGCCAAGTCAGGGCGGGGTCTCCGAGCAGTACTTC
TRBV15	TRBJ2-1	-	-	CATSRSRGSYGEQFF	TGTGCCACCAGCAGGTCGAGGGGGAGTTACGGTGAGCAGTTCTTC
TRBV6-5	TRBJ1-3	-	once	CASSKESAGNTIYF	TGTGCCAGCAGTAAGGAGTCGGCCGGAAACACCATATATTTT
TRBV28	TRBJ1-5	-	-	CASRKVVQYNQPQHF	TGTGCCAGCAGGAAAGTGGTGCAGTATAATCAGCCCCAGCATTTT
TRBV5-1	TRBJ1-1	-	-	CASSLQGMDTEAFF	TGCGCCAGCAGCTTGCAGGGAATGGACACTGAAGCTTTCTTT
TRBV2	TRBJ2-4	-	-	CASSVGGTIQYF	TGTGCCAGCAGTGTGGGGGGTACCATTCAGTACTTC
TRBV29-1	TRBJ1-1	TRBD1	-	CSVDGQGGTEAFF	TGCAGCGTCGACGGACAGGGTGGTACTGAAGCTTTCTTT
TRBV5-1	TRBJ2-6	-	many	CASSSKEGLDVLTF	TGCGCCAGCAGCTCCAAGGAGGGGCTTGATGTCCTGACTTTC
TRBV5-4	TRBJ2-7	-	-	CASSFVSSYEQYF	TGTGCCAGCAGCTTCGTGAGCTCCTACGAGCAGTACTTC